The table lists the clone carrying this T cell receptor (beta chain) with a count of one. This specimen comes from a study of CD8 T cells in ankylosing spondylitis. Molecular-barcoded quantitative 5'-RACE produced these TCR beta libraries. TCRdb reprocessed the 5' RACE reads via MiXCR and lists one record per CDR3 protein. The data contain a few hundred thousand distinct CDR3 sequences, less than 25% of them singletons. The germline V and J ends were trimmed by 3 bases and 7 bases, with 14 bases remaining between them. Germline V gene sequence: CDR1 SGHRS, CDR2 YFSETQ. This CDR3 is built from 15 residues.

This chain joins TRBV5-1 and TRBJ1-6; a weak D match, TRBD1 (5 bases). Sequencing was carried out using blood, either unsorted or a sorted T cell fraction (not recorded which). This receptor was obtained from a female donor with ankylosing spondylitis or in good health (not recorded which). The DNA for the CDR3 is TGCGCCAGCAGCTCCAGGGAGTGGGCGAATTCACCCCTCCACTTT. This translates into CASSSREWANSPLHF.